The 3 T cell receptor beta chains presented below share a single source sample, sequenced in a study of technical replicates of blood from a handful of donors. TCRdb's table, derived via immunoSEQ multiplex PCR, lists solely in-frame clones and lacks some. The sample lists over 80,000 clones, 96% occurring once. The sample consisted of T cells isolated from PBMCs. These receptors originate from a human donor in good health.

This chain joins TRBV23-1 and TRBJ2-7; 8 bases align to TRBD1. TRBV23-1 has ORF status, its function being uncertain. The ends lost 4 bases at V and 4 bases at J; junction bases unmatched: 6. This CDR3 region has 14 residues. CDR3: CASSPAGGVYEQYF. The CDR3, as DNA: TGCGCCAGCAGTCCCGCAGGGGGCGTTTACGAGCAGTACTTC.

This clone was found once. J is TRBJ2-1 and V is TRBV28; 8 bases align to TRBD2. The CDR3 length is 15 residues. Trimming cost V 5 bases and J 2 bases; bases outside gene matches: 5. Germline CDR1 reads MDHEN; CDR2 reads SYDVKM. The DNA for the CDR3 is TGTGCCAGCAGTACTAGCGGAGGAACCTACAATGAGCAGTTCTTC. It translates to CASSTSGGTYNEQFF.

Here the CDR3 reads CASKLADTDTQYF. In DNA form, the CDR3 reads TGTGCCAGCAAGCTAGCGGACACAGATACGCAGTATTTT. This sequence joins TRBV5-4 and TRBJ2-3; 7 bases agree with TRBD2. Losses at the gene ends were 6 bases for V and 2 bases for J; bases not matched to a gene: 3. The CDR3 is 13 residues long. Germline V CDR1 and CDR2: SGHNT, YYREEE (reference sequence).